This T cell receptor (beta chain) was retrieved from a study of shared clonotypes between healthy human individuals. Whole-study context: Three men and two women, aged 18 to 49, were donors.

CD45RA-negative memory and CD45RA+ naive subsets were split from the CD4+ cells. Study-level findings and limits: Large depth notwithstanding, sorted-subset sequencing proved incomplete by rarefaction. Generation probability values for non-shared clonotypes were lower than those for clonotypes shared by all four donors.

Measured with immunoSEQ multiplex PCR; TCRdb has only the in-frame clones, and not every one. This table has approximately 2.3 million clones, approximately 93% appearing once. Trimming took off 10 bases at V and 9 bases at J, with 22 bases between the two ends. This CDR3 has 15 residues. Germline values: CDR1 LNHDA, CDR2 SQIVND (reference sequence). About this clone: What it binds is not known.

This clonotype was sampled from a man between 18 and 29 years old in good health. Some clones in this sample may be carry-over from other donors' samples. The genes are TRBV19 and TRBJ2-6, with D possibly TRBD1 on 6 matching bases. Sequenced input: naive CD4+ T cells from PBMCs. Indicated subset: CD45RA+ positively selected. CDR3 nucleotide sequence: TGTGCCACCCAACAACTCCCAGGGGCCTTCAACGTCCTGACTTTC. Its protein product is CATQQLPGAFNVLTF.